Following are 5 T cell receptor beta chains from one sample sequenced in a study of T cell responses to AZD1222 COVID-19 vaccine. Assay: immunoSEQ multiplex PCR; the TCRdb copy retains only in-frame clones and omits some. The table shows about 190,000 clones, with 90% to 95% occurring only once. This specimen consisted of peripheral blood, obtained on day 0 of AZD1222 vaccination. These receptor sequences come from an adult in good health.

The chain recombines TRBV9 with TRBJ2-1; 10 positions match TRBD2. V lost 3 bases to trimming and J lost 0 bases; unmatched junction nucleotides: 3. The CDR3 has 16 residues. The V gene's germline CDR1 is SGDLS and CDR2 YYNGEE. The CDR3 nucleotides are TGTGCCAGCAGCGCCCTAGCGGGAGCCTCCTACAATGAGCAGTTCTTC. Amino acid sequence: CASSALAGASYNEQFF.

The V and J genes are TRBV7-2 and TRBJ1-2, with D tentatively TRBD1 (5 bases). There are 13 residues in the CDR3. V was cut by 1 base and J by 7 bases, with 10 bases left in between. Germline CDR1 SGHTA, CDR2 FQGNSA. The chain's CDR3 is CASSLVGPGGYTF. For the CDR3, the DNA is TGTGCCAGCAGCTTAGTGGGGCCGGGTGGCTACACCTTC.

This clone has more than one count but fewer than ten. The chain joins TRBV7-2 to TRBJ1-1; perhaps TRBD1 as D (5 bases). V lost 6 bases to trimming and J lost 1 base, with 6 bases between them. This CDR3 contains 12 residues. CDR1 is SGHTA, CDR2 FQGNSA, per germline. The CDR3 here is CASRGPNTEAFF. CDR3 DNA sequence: TGTGCCAGCAGGGGGCCGAACACTGAAGCTTTCTTT.

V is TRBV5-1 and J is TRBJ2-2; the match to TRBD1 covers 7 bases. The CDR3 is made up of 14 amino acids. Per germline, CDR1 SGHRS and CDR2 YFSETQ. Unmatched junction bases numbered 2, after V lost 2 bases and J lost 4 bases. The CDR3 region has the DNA TGCGCCAGCAGCTTTTCAGGGGGCACCGGGGAGCTGTTTTTT. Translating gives CASSFSGGTGELFF.

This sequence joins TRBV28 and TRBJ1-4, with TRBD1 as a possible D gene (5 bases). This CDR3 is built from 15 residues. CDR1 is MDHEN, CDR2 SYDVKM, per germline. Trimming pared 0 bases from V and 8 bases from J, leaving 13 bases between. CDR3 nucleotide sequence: TGTGCCAGCAGTTTATGGGGCAGGGTAGGGGAAAAACTGTTTTTT. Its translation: CASSLWGRVGEKLFF. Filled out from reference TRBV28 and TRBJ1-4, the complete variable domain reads DVKVTQSSRYLVKRTGEKVFLECVQDMDHENMFWYRQDPGLGLRLIYFSYDVKMKEKGDIPEGYSVSREKKERFSLILESASTNQTSMYLCASSLWGRVGEKLFFGSGTQLSVL.